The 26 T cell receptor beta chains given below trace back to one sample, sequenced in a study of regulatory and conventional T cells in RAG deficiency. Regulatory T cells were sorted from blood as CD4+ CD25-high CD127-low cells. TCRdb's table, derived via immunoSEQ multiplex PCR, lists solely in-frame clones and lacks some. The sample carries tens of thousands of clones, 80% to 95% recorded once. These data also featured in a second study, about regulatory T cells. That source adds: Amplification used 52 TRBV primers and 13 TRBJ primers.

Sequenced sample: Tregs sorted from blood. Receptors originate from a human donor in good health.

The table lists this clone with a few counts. CDR3 DNA sequence: TGTGCCAGCAATAAGGCAGTGTCACCCCTCCACTTT. Its translation is CASNKAVSPLHF. This chain joins TRBV2 and TRBJ1-6, with no clear D. This CDR3 has 12 amino acids. Germline lookup yields CDR1 SNHLY and CDR2 FYNNEI. V lost 7 bases and J 10 bases, leaving 11 bases between the germline ends.

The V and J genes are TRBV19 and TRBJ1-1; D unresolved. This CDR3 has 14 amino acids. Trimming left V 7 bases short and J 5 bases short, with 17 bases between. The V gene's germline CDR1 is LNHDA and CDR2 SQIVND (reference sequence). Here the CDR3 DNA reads TGTGCCAGTAACATCGGCTTACGAGGAACTGAAGCTTTCTTT. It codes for CASNIGLRGTEAFF.

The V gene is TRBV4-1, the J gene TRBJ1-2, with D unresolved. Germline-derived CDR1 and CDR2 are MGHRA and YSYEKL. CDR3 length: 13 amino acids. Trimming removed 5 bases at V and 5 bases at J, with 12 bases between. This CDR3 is CASSGFSGYGYTF. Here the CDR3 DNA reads TGCGCCAGCAGCGGCTTTTCCGGGTATGGCTACACCTTC.

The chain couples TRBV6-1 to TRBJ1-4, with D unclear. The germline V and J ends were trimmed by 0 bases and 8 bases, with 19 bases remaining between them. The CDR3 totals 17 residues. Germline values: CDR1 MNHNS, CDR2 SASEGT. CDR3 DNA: TGTGCCAGCAGTGAAGCGGGGTATTGGGGTAAGGAAGAAAAACTGTTTTTT. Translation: CASSEAGYWGKEEKLFF.

The CDR3 here is CSARDNEQFF. The CDR3 DNA reads as TGCAGTGCTAGAGACAATGAGCAGTTCTTC. This chain links TRBV20-1 with TRBJ2-1; D gene ambiguous. Germline CDR1 reads DFQATT; CDR2 reads SNEGSKA (reference sequence). V was pared by 0 bases and J by 6 bases, with 0 bases between. CDR3 length: 10 residues.

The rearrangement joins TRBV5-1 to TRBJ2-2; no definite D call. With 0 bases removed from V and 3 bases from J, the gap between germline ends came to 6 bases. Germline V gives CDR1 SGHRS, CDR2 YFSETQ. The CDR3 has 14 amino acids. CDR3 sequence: CASSLAGHTGELFF. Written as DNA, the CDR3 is TGCGCCAGCAGCTTGGCCGGCCACACCGGGGAGCTGTTTTTT. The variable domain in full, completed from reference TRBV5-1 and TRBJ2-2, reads KAGVTQTPRYLIKTRGQQVTLSCSPISGHRSVSWYQQTPGQGLQFLFEYFSETQRNKGNFPGRFSGRQFSNSRSEMNVSTLELGDSALYLCASSLAGHTGELFFGEGSRLTVL.

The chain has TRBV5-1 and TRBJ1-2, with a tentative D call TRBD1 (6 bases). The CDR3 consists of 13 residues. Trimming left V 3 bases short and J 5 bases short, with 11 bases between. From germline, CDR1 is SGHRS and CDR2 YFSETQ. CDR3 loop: CASSSGTSYGYTF. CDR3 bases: TGCGCCAGCAGCTCCGGGACATCTTATGGCTACACCTTC.

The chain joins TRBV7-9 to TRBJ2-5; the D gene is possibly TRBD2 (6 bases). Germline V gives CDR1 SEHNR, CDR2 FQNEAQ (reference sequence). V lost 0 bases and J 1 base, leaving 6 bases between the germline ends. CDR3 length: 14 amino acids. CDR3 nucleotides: TGTGCCAGCAGCTTAGCGGGGGGCCAAGAGACCCAGTACTTC. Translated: CASSLAGGQETQYF.

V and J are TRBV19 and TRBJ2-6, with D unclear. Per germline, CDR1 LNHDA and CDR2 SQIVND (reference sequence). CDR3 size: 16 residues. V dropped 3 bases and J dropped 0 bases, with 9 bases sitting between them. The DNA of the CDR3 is TGTGCCAGTAGTATCTTACACCTCTCTGGGGCCAACGTCCTGACTTTC. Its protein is CASSILHLSGANVLTF.

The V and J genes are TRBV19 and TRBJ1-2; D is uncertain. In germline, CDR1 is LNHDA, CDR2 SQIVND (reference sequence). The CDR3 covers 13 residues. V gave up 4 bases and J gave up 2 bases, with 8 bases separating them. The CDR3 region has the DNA TGTGCCAGTAGTACCCGGCAGAACTATGGCTACACCTTC. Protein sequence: CASSTRQNYGYTF.

CDR3 in DNA: TGCGCCAGCAGCCAAGGTACCGGGGGGCAGGATGGAAACACCATATATTTT. It is translated as CASSQGTGGQDGNTIYF. The rearrangement joins TRBV4-1 to TRBJ1-3; tentative D call: TRBD1 (6 bases). The germline gives CDR1 MGHRA, CDR2 YSYEKL. The CDR3 sequence is 17 residues long. V shed 1 base and J shed 3 bases, with 16 bases lying between them.

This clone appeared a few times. This chain's CDR3 is CASSVDGQGARYGYTF. The CDR3 bases are TGTGCCAGCAGCGTAGACGGACAGGGGGCGAGATATGGCTACACCTTC. V is TRBV9 and J is TRBJ1-2, with 11 positions matching TRBD1. The CDR3 runs 16 residues. Germline trimming cut 0 bases from V and 5 bases from J; bases unmatched to any gene: 6. Germline CDR1 reads SGDLS; CDR2 reads YYNGEE. Together with reference TRBV9 and TRBJ1-2, the CDR3 gives the full variable domain: DSGVTQTPKHLITATGQRVTLRCSPRSGDLSVYWYQQSLDQGLQFLIQYYNGEERAKGNILERFSAQQFPDLHSELNLSSLELGDSALYFCASSVDGQGARYGYTFGSGTRLTVV.

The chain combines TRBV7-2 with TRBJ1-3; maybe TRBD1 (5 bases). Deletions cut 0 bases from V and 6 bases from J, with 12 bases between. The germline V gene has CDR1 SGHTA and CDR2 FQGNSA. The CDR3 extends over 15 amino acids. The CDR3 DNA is TGTGCCAGCAGCTTAGCAGTCAGGGCGGCAAACACCATATATTTT. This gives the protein CASSLAVRAANTIYF.

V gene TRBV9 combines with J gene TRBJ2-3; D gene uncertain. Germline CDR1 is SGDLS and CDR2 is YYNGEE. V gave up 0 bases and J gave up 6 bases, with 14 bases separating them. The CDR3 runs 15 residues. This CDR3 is CASSVAWQPSDTQYF. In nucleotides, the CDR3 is TGTGCCAGCAGCGTAGCTTGGCAGCCCTCGGATACGCAGTATTTT.

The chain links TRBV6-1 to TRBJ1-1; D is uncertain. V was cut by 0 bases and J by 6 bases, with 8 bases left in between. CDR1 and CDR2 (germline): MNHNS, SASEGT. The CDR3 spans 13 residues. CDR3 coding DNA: TGTGCCAGCAGTGAAGCAGGGAATTCTGAAGCTTTCTTT. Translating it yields CASSEAGNSEAFF.

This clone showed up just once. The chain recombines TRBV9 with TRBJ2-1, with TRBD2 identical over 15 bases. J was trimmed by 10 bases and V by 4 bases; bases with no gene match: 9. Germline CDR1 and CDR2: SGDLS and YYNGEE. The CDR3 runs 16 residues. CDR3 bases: TGTGCCAGCAGCCCATGGACTAGCGGGGGGGCGGGAGAGCAGTTCTTC. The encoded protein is CASSPWTSGGAGEQFF.

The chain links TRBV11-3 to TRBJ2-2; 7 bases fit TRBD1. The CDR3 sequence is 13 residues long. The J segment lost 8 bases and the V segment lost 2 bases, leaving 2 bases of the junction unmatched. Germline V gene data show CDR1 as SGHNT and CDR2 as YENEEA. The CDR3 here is CASSLKGAGELFF. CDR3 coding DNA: TGTGCCAGCAGCTTAAAGGGGGCGGGGGAGCTGTTTTTT.

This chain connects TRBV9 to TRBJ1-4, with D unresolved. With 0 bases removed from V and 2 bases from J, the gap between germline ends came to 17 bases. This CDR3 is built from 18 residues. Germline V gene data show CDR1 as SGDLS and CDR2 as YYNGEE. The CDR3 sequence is CASSVGVGSAITNEKLFF. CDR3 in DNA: TGTGCCAGCAGCGTAGGAGTGGGATCGGCGATCACTAATGAAAAACTGTTTTTT.

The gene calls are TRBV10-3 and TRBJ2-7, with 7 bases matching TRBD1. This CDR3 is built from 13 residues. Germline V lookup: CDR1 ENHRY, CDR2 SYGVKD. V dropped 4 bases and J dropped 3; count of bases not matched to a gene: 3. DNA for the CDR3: TGTGCCATCAGTGGGACAGGAGACTACGAGCAGTACTTC. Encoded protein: CAISGTGDYEQYF.

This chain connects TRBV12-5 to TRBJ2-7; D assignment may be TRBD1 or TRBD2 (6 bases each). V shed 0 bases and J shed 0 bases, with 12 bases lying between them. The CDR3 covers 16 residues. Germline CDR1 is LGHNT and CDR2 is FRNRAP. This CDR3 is CASGLVRGPSSYEQYF. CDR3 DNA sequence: TGTGCTAGTGGTTTGGTTCGGGGGCCTAGCTCCTACGAGCAGTACTTC.

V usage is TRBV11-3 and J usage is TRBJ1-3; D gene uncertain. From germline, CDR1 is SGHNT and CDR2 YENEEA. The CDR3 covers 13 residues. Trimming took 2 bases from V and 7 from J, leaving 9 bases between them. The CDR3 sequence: CASSLTGVNTIYF. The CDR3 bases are TGTGCCAGCAGCTTAACCGGGGTCAACACCATATATTTT.

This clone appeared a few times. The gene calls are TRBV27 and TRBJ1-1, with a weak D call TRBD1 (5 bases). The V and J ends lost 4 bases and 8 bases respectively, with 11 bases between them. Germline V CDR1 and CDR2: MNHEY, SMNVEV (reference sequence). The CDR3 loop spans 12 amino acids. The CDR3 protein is CASSSNRGEAFF. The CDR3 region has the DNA TGTGCCAGCAGTTCCAACCGGGGCGAAGCTTTCTTT.

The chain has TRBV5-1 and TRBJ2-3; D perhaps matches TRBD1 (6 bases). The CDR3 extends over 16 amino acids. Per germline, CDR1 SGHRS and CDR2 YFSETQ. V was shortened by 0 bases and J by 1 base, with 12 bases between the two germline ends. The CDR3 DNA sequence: TGCGCCAGCAGCTTGGCCACAGGGCTGGGCACAGATACGCAGTATTTT. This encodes CASSLATGLGTDTQYF.

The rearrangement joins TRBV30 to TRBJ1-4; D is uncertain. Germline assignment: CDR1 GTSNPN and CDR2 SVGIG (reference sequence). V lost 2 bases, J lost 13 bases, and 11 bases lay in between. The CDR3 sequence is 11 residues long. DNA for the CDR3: TGTGCCTGGAGTAGGCAGCAATCACTGTTTTTT. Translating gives CAWSRQQSLFF.

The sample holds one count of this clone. CDR3 residues: CASSFGQLNQPQHF. The CDR3 bases are TGTGCCAGCAGCTTCGGACAGCTCAATCAGCCCCAGCATTTT. The chain couples TRBV5-5 to TRBJ1-5, with D perhaps TRBD1 (6 bases). The CDR3 loop spans 14 amino acids. Trimming removed 2 bases from V and 3 bases from J, with 9 bases in between. Germline loops: CDR1 SGHKS, CDR2 YYEKEE (reference sequence).

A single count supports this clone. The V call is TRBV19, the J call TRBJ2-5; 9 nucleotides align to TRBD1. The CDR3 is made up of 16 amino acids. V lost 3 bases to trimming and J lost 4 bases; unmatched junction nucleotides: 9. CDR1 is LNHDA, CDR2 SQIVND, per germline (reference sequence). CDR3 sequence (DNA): TGTGCCAGTAGTATGAACAGGGGGCATTCTTCAGAGACCCAGTACTTC. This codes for CASSMNRGHSSETQYF.